This TCR beta chain was retrieved from a study of shared clonotypes between healthy human individuals (TCRdb year 2020). Context from the whole study: Three men and two women, aged 18 to 49 years, made up the cohort. Different laboratories and diverse techniques were used to prepare libraries and sequence TCR repertoires, to increase sequencing depth and limit assay-specific biases. To estimate repertoire size and how much clonotypes are shared between individuals, the study performed deep sequencing of blood TCR repertoires from roughly five healthy adults. Between about 0.8 and 9 billion PBMCs per donor were obtained by leukapheresis.

Study-wide conclusions, independent of this receptor: Only blood was sampled, and tissue TCR repertoires likely differ from those in blood. Because the study included only a small number of donors, the genetic and exposure-history diversity represented was limited. Pairwise subsampling led to the expectation that sequencing depth would affect the degree of clonotype sharing among donors.

Using the deep immunoSEQ assay, TCR CDR3 regions were amplified from genomic DNA by multiplex PCR. Extracted genomic DNA from each cell subset was distributed evenly across all wells of several immunoSEQ 96-well plates, and each plate was treated as a replicate. For unsorted PBMC, each replicate PCR was loaded with about 280 ng genomic DNA, equivalent to tens of thousands of T cell genomes. Ten immunoSEQ deep assay plates were used to sequence unsorted PBMC genomic DNA. Purified libraries were measured with a Qubit 3.0 fluorometer, size-checked on a Bioanalyzer 2100, and measured again with the KAPA Library Quantification kit. A separate single-read 150-cycle Illumina NextSeq 550 flow cell was used to sequence each immunoSEQ 96-well plate. The authors' pipeline ran thus. Because the immunoSEQ output included only junctional sequences and no quality scores, the filtering could not be the same as the filtering used for full-length reads. Sequences were annotated with PyIR, a Python wrapper for IgBLAST v1.9, using IMGT germline references to assign V/J genes and CDR3. Reads were filtered out if the reads had weak V/J assignments (E-value above 1e-6), no CDR3, stop codons, out-of-frame junctions, or ambiguous translated residues. A V3J clonotype was defined by an identical inferred V gene, J gene, and CDR3 amino acid sequence. The percentage overlap between two repertoires was calculated by dividing the number of shared unique clonotypes by the size of the smaller repertoire. Three approaches were used to assess repertoire richness: RTK rarefaction, the Chao1 estimator, and Recon v2.1 estimates of unobserved clonotypes. TCRdb holds this immuneACCESS table with in-frame rearrangements only. Some clones are missing; in checked studies, unresolved V genes explain under half, and the rest has no known cause. From that table come the V and J calls and clone size; the DNA was used to work out D and trimming. The sample contains about 480,000 clones, 75% to 80% of them found a single time. The ten largest clones capture roughly an eighth of the sample.

Remarks on this clone: The antigen it recognizes is unknown. No qualities accompany the bases; no much larger clone lies one base away.

The germline V gene (reference sequence) specifies LNHDA as CDR1 and SQIVND as CDR2. Inclusive of the bounding cysteine and phenylalanine, the CDR3 is 14 residues long. Only the CDR3 DNA stays, 42 bases, in frame from base 1. V is clipped by 7 bases and J by 2 bases, and the sequence between their germline boundaries is 13 bases long. The donors were healthy, HIV-negative adults with no recently reported acute infections or vaccinations. Every donor was a Caucasian adult living in Nashville, Tennessee, USA. For unsorted samples, some 100 million PBMCs were counted and genomic DNA was extracted with the QIAamp DNA Blood Mini kit. Blood was obtained by leukapheresis, after which PBMCs were separated by Ficoll-Histopaque density gradient centrifugation and cryopreserved in liquid nitrogen vapor phase.

Sequencing input: PBMCs. In this chain, TRBV19 is recombined with TRBJ2-3, with the D assignment possibly TRBD1 or TRBD2, given 5 matching bases for each. The origin of this receptor is a woman aged 40 to 49 in good health. Some clones in this sample may be carry-over from other donors' samples. The sequenced DNA: TGTGCCAGTACCACGGGACGGGTCACAGATACGCAGTATTTT. This yields the protein CASTTGRVTDTQYF.